One sample yielded the 6 T cell receptor beta chains listed below, sequenced in a study of shared clonotypes between healthy human individuals. Here immunoSEQ multiplex PCR was the method, and the copy in TCRdb shows in-frame clones only, minus some. The sample has 2 million to 3 million clones; approximately 94% are singletons. Sequenced input: naive CD4+ T cells from PBMCs. As to subset: CD45RA+ positively selected. The receptors here all came from a man aged 18-30 years in good health. Some clones in this sample may be carry-over from other donors' samples.

This chain joins TRBV19 and TRBJ2-7, with TRBD1 identical over 9 bases. J lost 1 base, V lost 6 bases, and 10 bases had no gene match. CDR3 length: 16 amino acids. The V gene's germline CDR1 is LNHDA and CDR2 SQIVND (reference sequence). The CDR3 DNA reads as TGTGCCAGTAGCCCTTCCGGGACAGGGATTTCCTACGAGCAGTACTTC. The encoded protein is CASSPSGTGISYEQYF.

The chain joins TRBV2 to TRBJ1-2; D is perhaps TRBD1 (5 bases). Per germline, CDR1 SNHLY and CDR2 FYNNEI. This CDR3 region has 12 residues. With 7 bases removed from V and 1 base from J, the gap between germline ends came to 7 bases. The CDR3 DNA sequence: TGTGCCAGCACCGACAGTAACTATGGCTACACCTTC. Amino acids: CASTDSNYGYTF.

The chain uses TRBV28 and TRBJ1-4; maybe TRBD1 (6 bases). This CDR3 has 17 residues. Trimming shortened V by 6 bases and J by 0 bases, and 17 bases separated the two germline ends. Per the germline V gene, CDR1 is MDHEN and CDR2 is SYDVKM. Here the CDR3 reads CASSFTYRVSTNEKLFF. The CDR3 region has the DNA TGTGCCAGCAGCTTCACCTACAGGGTCTCAACTAATGAAAAACTGTTTTTT.

This chain uses TRBV28 with TRBJ1-3; possibly TRBD1 for D (5 bases). V was clipped by 5 bases and J by 1 base, with 12 bases between them. In germline, CDR1 is MDHEN, CDR2 SYDVKM. The CDR3 has 15 amino acids. The CDR3 region is CASSPLGASGNTIYF. The CDR3, as DNA: TGTGCCAGCAGTCCCCTCGGGGCTTCTGGAAACACCATATATTTT.

This rearrangement joins TRBV11-3 to TRBJ2-2, with 9 bases matching TRBD2. The V gene end was trimmed by 3 bases and the J gene end by 3 bases; junction bases not matched to a gene: 11. The CDR3 runs to 18 residues. CDR1 and CDR2 from the germline V gene are SGHNT and YENEEA. The CDR3 region is CASSFNPGLAGDTGELFF. Written as DNA, the CDR3 is TGTGCCAGCAGCTTCAATCCGGGACTAGCAGGGGACACCGGGGAGCTGTTTTTT.

The rearrangement joins TRBV18 to TRBJ2-3, with TRBD1 matching 8 bases. V lost 3 bases, J lost 1 base, and 6 bases stayed unmatched. Germline values: CDR1 KGHSH, CDR2 LQKENI. The CDR3 is made up of 16 amino acids. CDR3 bases: TGTGCCAGCTCACCCCTCGGACAGGGCGGCACAGATACGCAGTATTTT. It encodes CASSPLGQGGTDTQYF. Drawing the rest from reference TRBV18 and TRBJ2-3, the complete variable domain is NAGVMQNPRHLVRRRGQEARLRCSPMKGHSHVYWYRQLPEEGLKFMVYLQKENIIDESGMPKERFSAEFPKEGPSILRIQQVVRGDSAAYFCASSPLGQGGTDTQYFGPGTRLTVL.